A single sample gave rise to the 16 T cell receptor beta chains below, sequenced in a study of cytomegalovirus exposure and HLA in healthy donors. PCR primers comprised 60 Vbeta and 13 Jbeta primers. Generated by immunoSEQ multiplex PCR, the TCRdb table keeps only in-frame clones and is missing some. The table lists more than 95,000 clones, 79% of them singletons. Sequencing was performed on PBMCs. The receptors originated from a man over 45 in good health and CMV-seropositive.

This clone was observed once. The rearrangement joins TRBV28 to TRBJ2-7; D is unclear. This CDR3 is built from 11 residues. Trimming left V 3 bases short and J 6 bases short, with 6 bases between. The germline V gene encodes CDR1 MDHEN and CDR2 SYDVKM. The CDR3 spells CASSFVSEQYF. The DNA for the CDR3 is TGTGCCAGCAGTTTTGTGAGCGAGCAGTACTTC.

The V gene is TRBV9, the J gene TRBJ2-1, with 7 bases identical to TRBD2. Germline V gives CDR1 SGDLS, CDR2 YYNGEE. The CDR3 runs to 16 residues. J lost 4 bases, V lost 4 bases, and 11 bases had no gene match. This CDR3 reads CASSPRSSGKYNEQFF. In nucleotides, the CDR3 is TGTGCCAGCAGCCCCCGAAGCAGCGGGAAATACAATGAGCAGTTCTTC.

The chain uses TRBV5-4 and TRBJ2-6; maybe TRBD1 (6 bases). Per the germline V gene, CDR1 is SGHNT and CDR2 is YYREEE (reference sequence). Trimming stripped 4 bases from V and 0 bases from J, with 17 bases between. This CDR3 region has 18 residues. The CDR3 is CASSRPRQGISGANVLTF. CDR3 in DNA: TGTGCCAGCAGCCGTCCGAGGCAGGGGATCTCTGGGGCCAACGTCCTGACTTTC.

This chain joins TRBV7-3 and TRBJ2-2, with D uncertain. V lost 2 bases and J 5 bases, leaving 12 bases between the germline ends. The CDR3 is 15 amino acids. CDR1 and CDR2 (germline): SGHTA, FQGTGA. CDR3 sequence: CASSLAEETTGELFF. The CDR3, as DNA: TGTGCCAGCAGCTTAGCGGAAGAGACGACCGGGGAGCTGTTTTTT.

This chain links TRBV7-2 with TRBJ1-2; D gene uncertain. The V gene's germline CDR1 is SGHTA and CDR2 FQGNSA. V lost 3 bases to trimming and J lost 0 bases, with 14 bases between them. The CDR3 is 16 amino acids. The CDR3 DNA is TGTGCCAGCAGCTTGGCTCCCCTGGCCTCTAACTATGGCTACACCTTC. Amino acid sequence: CASSLAPLASNYGYTF.

The chain has TRBV30 and TRBJ2-7, with 11 nucleotides matching TRBD1. CDR3 length: 13 amino acids. CDR1 GTSNPN and CDR2 SVGIG come from the germline V gene (reference sequence). V was pared by 2 bases and J by 6 bases, with 3 bases of the junction left unmatched. The CDR3 is CAWSTGTGGEQYF. In DNA form, the CDR3 reads TGTGCCTGGAGTACGGGGACAGGGGGCGAGCAGTACTTC.

The rearrangement joins TRBV7-9 to TRBJ2-2; TRBD2 matches at 11 bases. The CDR3 length is 16 residues. V gave up 0 bases and J gave up 5 bases; unmatched junction bases: 2. In germline, CDR1 is SEHNR, CDR2 FQNEAQ (reference sequence). The CDR3 is CASSLAGTSGTGELFF. For the CDR3, the DNA is TGTGCCAGCAGCTTAGCGGGGACTAGCGGAACCGGGGAGCTGTTTTTT.

The sample holds a few counts of this clone. The chain uses TRBV30 and TRBJ1-4; TRBD1 might be the D (5 bases). Trimming shortened V by 4 bases and J by 0 bases, and 9 bases separated the two germline ends. Germline CDR1 reads GTSNPN; CDR2 reads SVGIG (reference sequence). The CDR3 contains 14 residues. The CDR3 loop reads CAWNGQATNEKLFF. CDR3 nucleotide sequence: TGTGCCTGGAACGGACAAGCAACTAATGAAAAACTGTTTTTT.

The chain couples TRBV18 to TRBJ1-5; 9 bases map to TRBD1. Trimming removed 4 bases from V and 5 bases from J; junction bases left unmatched: 0. Looked up from germline, CDR1 is KGHSH and CDR2 is LQKENI. CDR3 length equals 13 residues. The CDR3: CASSRDRDQPQHF. As DNA, the CDR3 is TGTGCCAGCTCACGGGACAGGGATCAGCCCCAGCATTTT.

V and J are TRBV9 and TRBJ1-1; tentative D call: TRBD1 (5 bases). The germline CDR1 and CDR2 sequences are SGDLS and YYNGEE. This CDR3 region has 13 residues. V was trimmed by 4 bases and J by 5 bases, leaving 12 bases between them. Written as DNA, the CDR3 is TGTGCCAGCAGCCCAGGGAGGGGAACTGAAGCTTTCTTT. Translation gives CASSPGRGTEAFF.

V usage is TRBV7-3 and J usage is TRBJ2-7, with D possibly being TRBD2 (6 bases). Trimming left V 8 bases short and J 0 bases short, with 14 bases between. The germline V gene has CDR1 SGHTA and CDR2 FQGTGA. The CDR3 loop spans 14 amino acids. The CDR3 DNA sequence: TGTGCCAGCCTCCGGGACTGGAACTCCTACGAGCAGTACTTC. Translated, it gives CASLRDWNSYEQYF. The whole variable domain, remainder taken from reference TRBV7-3 and TRBJ2-7, is GAGVSQTPSNKVTEKGKYVELRCDPISGHTALYWYRQSLGQGPEFLIYFQGTGAADDSGLPNDRFFAVRPEGSVSTLKIQRTERGDSAVYLCASLRDWNSYEQYFGPGTRLTVT.

V is TRBV5-1 and J is TRBJ2-7; possibly TRBD1 for D (5 bases). Germline CDR1 is SGHRS and CDR2 is YFSETQ. CDR3 length: 14 residues. V lost 3 bases and J 1 base, leaving 11 bases between the germline ends. The CDR3 DNA follows: TGCGCCAGCAGCTGGGCCGACAGATCCTACGAGCAGTACTTC. Translation gives CASSWADRSYEQYF.

The chain recombines TRBV7-2 with TRBJ2-3; TRBD2 matches 7 bases. Germline V gives CDR1 SGHTA, CDR2 FQGNSA. CDR3 size: 16 residues. V lost 0 bases and J lost 2; bases outside the gene matches: 5. CDR3 sequence (DNA): TGTGCCAGCAGCTTAGCTGGGGGAGGGGCCACAGATACGCAGTATTTT. It encodes CASSLAGGGATDTQYF. Filled out from reference TRBV7-2 and TRBJ2-3, the complete variable domain reads GAGVSQSPSNKVTEKGKDVELRCDPISGHTALYWYRQSLGQGLEFLIYFQGNSAPDKSGLPSDRFSAERTGGSVSTLTIQRTQQEDSAVYLCASSLAGGGATDTQYFGPGTRLTVL.

The V gene is TRBV15, the J gene TRBJ2-3, with D perhaps matching TRBD2 (6 bases). This CDR3 has 17 residues. Trimming stripped 2 bases from V and 6 bases from J, with 21 bases between. Germline lookup yields CDR1 LNHNV and CDR2 YYDKDF (reference sequence). The CDR3 DNA follows: TGTGCCACCAGCAGAATTCAGAGCGGGTCCGTCGGGGATACGCAGTATTTT. Translated: CATSRIQSGSVGDTQYF.

Here the CDR3 DNA reads TGTGCCAGCAGTTTATCGCAGGGAACCGCTGGAAACACCATATATTTT. Translated: CASSLSQGTAGNTIYF. The chain joins TRBV27 to TRBJ1-3; TRBD1 might be the D (5 bases). This CDR3 is built from 16 residues. Germline CDR1 is MNHEY and CDR2 is SMNVEV (reference sequence). V was trimmed by 0 bases and J by 2 bases, leaving 11 bases between them.

The chain employs TRBV2 and TRBJ2-5, with a possible D match to TRBD1 (5 bases). The J call may be mistaken, given a closer DNA end match to TRBJ2-7. This CDR3 has 15 residues. Germline-derived CDR1 and CDR2 are SNHLY and FYNNEI. The CDR3 nucleotides are TGTGCCAGCAGTGAACCCCAGGGTCTACGGTCCGAGCAGTACTTC. This translates into CASSEPQGLRSEQYF.